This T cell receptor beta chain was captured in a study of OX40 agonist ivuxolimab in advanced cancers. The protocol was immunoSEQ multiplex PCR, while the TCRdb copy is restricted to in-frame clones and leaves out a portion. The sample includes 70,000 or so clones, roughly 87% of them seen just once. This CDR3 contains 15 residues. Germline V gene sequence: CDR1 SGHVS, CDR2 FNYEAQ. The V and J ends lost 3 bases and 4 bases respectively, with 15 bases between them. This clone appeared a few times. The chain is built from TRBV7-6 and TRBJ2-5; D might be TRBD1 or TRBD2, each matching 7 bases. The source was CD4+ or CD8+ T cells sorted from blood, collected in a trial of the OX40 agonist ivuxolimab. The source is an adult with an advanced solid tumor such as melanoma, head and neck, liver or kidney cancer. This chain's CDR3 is CASSFSGGDTETQYF. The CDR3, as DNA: TGTGCCAGCAGCTTCTCAGGGGGGGATACAGAGACCCAGTACTTC.